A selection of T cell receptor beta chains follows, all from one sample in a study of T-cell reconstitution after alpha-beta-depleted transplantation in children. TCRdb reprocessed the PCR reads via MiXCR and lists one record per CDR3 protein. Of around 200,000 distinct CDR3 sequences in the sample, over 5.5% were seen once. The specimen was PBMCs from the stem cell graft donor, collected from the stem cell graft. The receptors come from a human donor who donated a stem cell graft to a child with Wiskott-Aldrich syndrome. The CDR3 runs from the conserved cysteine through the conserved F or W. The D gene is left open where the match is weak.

CASTLKRLASTGELFF | NA | TRBJ2-2 | TRBV19
CASTHSGSGYNEQFF | TRBD2 | TRBJ2-1 | TRBV7-2
CASTRLRYKAYGYTF | NA | TRBJ1-2 | TRBV5-5
CASSRNFRLLPTDTQYF | NA | TRBJ2-3 | TRBV9
CASSLGTGSGTEAFF | NA | TRBJ1-1 | TRBV5-1
CATSDYDSTLAKNIQYF | NA | TRBJ2-4 | TRBV24-1
CASSKVDRPTTGEYIQYF | NA | TRBJ2-4 | TRBV21-1
CASSSQQGLADTQYF | NA | TRBJ2-3 | TRBV11-2
CASSSQLLAGGYNEQFF | TRBD2 | TRBJ2-1 | TRBV5-1
CASSIEVARSNEQFF | NA | TRBJ2-1 | TRBV19
CASSPGGVREQYF | TRBD2 | TRBJ2-7 | TRBV7-2
CASRDLAEPDNEQFF | TRBD2 | TRBJ2-1 | TRBV12-3/TRBV12-4
CASSSLGKTYNEQFF | NA | TRBJ2-1 | TRBV12-3/TRBV12-4
CSVEDRARGDYGYTF | TRBD1 | TRBJ1-2 | TRBV29-1
CATSSTSGRGNEQFF | TRBD2 | TRBJ2-1 | TRBV15
CRGQGVYGYTF | NA | TRBJ1-2 | TRBV20-1
CASSSLDRGHGYTF | TRBD1 | TRBJ1-2 | TRBV7-9
CASSLVLAGGPSSYNEQFF | TRBD2 | TRBJ2-1 | TRBV11-1
CASSLAWGTSGKRDDPYEQYF | TRBD2 | TRBJ2-7 | TRBV5-1
CASSQAATKEETQYF | NA | TRBJ2-5 | TRBV4-1
CASREDGFRETQYF | NA | TRBJ2-5 | TRBV5-1
CASSLDPGHLNYGYTF | NA | TRBJ1-2 | TRBV5-4
CASSLNGYEAFF | NA | TRBJ1-1 | TRBV7-9
CSVVGQGASNTEAFF | NA | TRBJ1-1 | TRBV29-1
CASSGGLTEKLFF | NA | TRBJ1-4 | TRBV7-2
CATSRATGLPHEQYF | NA | TRBJ2-7 | TRBV15
CASSLAGGRELFF | TRBD2 | TRBJ2-2 | TRBV5-6
CASSLAITGADGYTF | NA | TRBJ1-2 | TRBV7-2
CASSTGQFSYEQYF | TRBD1 | TRBJ2-7 | TRBV7-2
CASSPGQGASGSYEQYF | TRBD1 | TRBJ2-7 | TRBV12-3/TRBV12-4
CASSADSGANVLTF | NA | TRBJ2-6 | TRBV18
CASSLDFPPGETQYF | NA | TRBJ2-5 | TRBV7-6
CASSFHDRIRYGYTF | NA | TRBJ1-2 | TRBV12-3/TRBV12-4
CASSAGQGNTEAFF | TRBD1 | TRBJ1-1 | TRBV12-3/TRBV12-4
CASRSRPRADNGNEQFF | NA | TRBJ2-1 | TRBV5-1
CSARPPNPDVGTTNYGYTF | NA | TRBJ1-2 | TRBV20-1
CASSTRQAGNTEAFF | NA | TRBJ1-1 | TRBV11-3
CSVGLADYEQYF | TRBD2 | TRBJ2-7 | TRBV29-1
CATSDSSGPSGPTF | NA | TRBJ1-2 | TRBV24-1
CASSFFQRTDTQYF | NA | TRBJ2-3 | TRBV7-2
CASSPWTANSGANVLTF | NA | TRBJ2-6 | TRBV12-3/TRBV12-4
CASSFSLAGGPGFPPGELFF | TRBD2 | TRBJ2-2 | TRBV12-3/TRBV12-4
CASSLRDTYNEQFF | NA | TRBJ2-1 | TRBV7-2
CASSRDSANSYEQYF | NA | TRBJ2-7 | TRBV7-2
CASSQPNNEQFF | NA | TRBJ2-1 | TRBV4-1
CATSRPPGLAAYNEQFF | TRBD2 | TRBJ2-1 | TRBV15
CASSVAGGTYNEQFF | TRBD2 | TRBJ2-1 | TRBV19
CASSVDPRATIKRYGYTF | NA | TRBJ1-2 | TRBV5-1
CASSRLAGEDEQFF | TRBD2 | TRBJ2-1 | TRBV5-1
CASSLGQGAEAFF | TRBD1 | TRBJ1-1 | TRBV12-3/TRBV12-4
CASSEQETQYF | NA | TRBJ2-5 | TRBV12-3/TRBV12-4
CASSLGGGQPQHF | NA | TRBJ1-5 | TRBV12-3/TRBV12-4
CAWTPQGSSYEQYF | NA | TRBJ2-7 | TRBV30
CASGDEFGHIQYF | NA | TRBJ2-4 | TRBV10-1
CASSALTGEGETQYF | NA | TRBJ2-5 | TRBV9
CATSDPRDGNTEAFF | NA | TRBJ1-1 | TRBV24-1
CASNLGGTHYGYTF | NA | TRBJ1-2 | TRBV5-6
CASSPGTGAQYF | TRBD1 | TRBJ2-7 | TRBV12-3/TRBV12-4
CAISQDRVGTEAFF | TRBD1 | TRBJ1-1 | TRBV10-3